The entry below describes one TCR beta chain. No cognate antigen has been identified for it. No clone much larger than this one lies a single base away; base qualities are absent. Using the deep immunoSEQ assay, multiplex PCR amplified TCR CDR3 regions from genomic DNA. Genomic DNA extracted from each cell subset was distributed evenly over all wells of several immunoSEQ 96-well plates, and each plate served as one replicate. For sorted subsets, approximately 210 ng of genomic DNA, equivalent to around 31,000 T cell genomes, went into each replicate PCR. Purified libraries were quantified with a Qubit 3.0 fluorometer, sized on a Bioanalyzer 2100, and re-quantified with the KAPA Library Quantification kit. Every immunoSEQ 96-well plate was sequenced on a separate single-read 150-cycle Illumina NextSeq 550 flow cell. The paper's processing steps were these. The immunoSEQ output contained only junctional sequences without quality scores, so filtering could not match that applied to full-length reads. To assign V/J genes and CDR3, sequences were annotated using PyIR, a Python wrapper for IgBLAST v1.9, with IMGT germline references. Reads with weak V/J assignments (E-value above 1e-6), missing CDR3, stop codons, out-of-frame junctions, or ambiguous translated residues were removed. A V3J clonotype was defined by an identical inferred V gene, J gene, and CDR3 amino acid sequence. To compute the percentage overlap between repertoires, the number of shared unique clonotypes was divided by the size of the smaller repertoire. Three approaches were used to assess repertoire richness: RTK rarefaction, the Chao1 estimator, and Recon v2.1 estimates of unobserved clonotypes. Generation probabilities were computed with OLGA for all TCRbeta clonotypes obtained by the gDNA method from four donors. This is the immuneACCESS table as TCRdb keeps it, with only in-frame sequences that have V and J called. A part of the clones is gone; compared with another copy, unresolved V genes explain less than half, and the rest is unexplained. V and J calls and clone size are given by that table; D and trimming were obtained from the DNA. The sample table holds 700,000 to 950,000 clones, of which about 96% were seen once. In total, the top ten clones hold roughly 0.23% of the sample.

V and J are truncated by 7 bases and 4 bases respectively, leaving an intervening sequence of 17 bases. Inclusive of the bounding cysteine and phenylalanine, the CDR3 is 13 residues long. This entry keeps only the CDR3 DNA: 39 bases, framed from base 1. CDR1 and CDR2, looked up from the germline V gene, are SQVTM and ANQGSEA. This entry comes from a study of shared clonotypes between healthy human individuals (dated by TCRdb to 2020 to 2021). About the investigation overall: The cohort comprised a couple of women and a few men aged 18 to 49 years. To estimate repertoire size and how much clonotype sharing occurs between individuals, the study deeply sequenced the blood TCR repertoires of five or six healthy adults. To increase sequencing depth and limit assay-specific biases, different laboratories used diverse techniques to prepare libraries and sequence TCR repertoires. For each donor, CD4 naive and CD4 memory were each given three plates, CD8 naive was given two plates, and CD8 memory was given one plate. Between about 0.8 and 9.5 billion PBMCs per donor were obtained by leukapheresis. The research as a whole found: Even with the large sequencing depth, rarefaction of the sorted-subset datasets indicated that sequencing was incomplete. Because the study included only a small number of donors, the genetic and exposure-history diversity represented was limited. Pairwise subsampling indicated that sequencing depth was expected to affect the degree of clonotype sharing among donors. Higher generation probabilities were observed for clonotypes shared by all four sorted-subset donors than for non-shared clonotypes. Larger estimated clonotype richness was generally found for naive subsets than for memory subsets. Roughly 5.2% of naive CD4, more than 3% of naive CD8, about 2.1% of memory CD4, and 0.4% of memory CD8 clonotypes were shared across a few donors. Sampling was limited to blood, and TCR repertoires in tissue likely differ from TCR repertoires in blood.

CD8 naive samples consisted of CD45RO-negative cells that were positively selected for CCR7, yielding a CD45RA+CCR7+ population without TemRA cells. Donors were healthy HIV-negative adults with no recently reported acute infections or vaccinations. Every donor was a Caucasian adult residing in Nashville, Tennessee, USA. Blood was collected by leukapheresis, and PBMCs were isolated by Ficoll-Histopaque density gradient centrifugation and then cryopreserved in liquid nitrogen vapor phase. Purity and quantity of every magnetically sorted T cell population were checked by analytical flow cytometry. From each sorted fraction, genomic DNA was isolated and quantified by UV absorbance on a Nanodrop 2000c.

The chain uses TRBV29-1 and TRBJ2-7, with an unclear D gene assignment. The source is a man aged 30 to 39 in good health. Sequencing used naive CD8+ T cells sorted from blood. The sample's cell subset or site label, decoded: CD45RA+CCR7+. The CDR3 region has the sequence CSALTPSGYEQYF. The bases are TGCAGCGCTCTTACTCCGTCCGGGTACGAGCAGTACTTC.